This T cell receptor (beta chain) appears in the sequencing data of a study of PD-1 blockade in classical Hodgkin lymphoma. Study results and caveats: Similar baseline diversity was found in complete responders and newly diagnosed patients. CD4+ but not CD8+ TCR diversity rose significantly by C4D1.

Germline lookup yields CDR1 ENHRY and CDR2 SYGVKD. This CDR3 spans 13 amino acids. V shed 5 bases and J shed 2 bases, with 9 bases lying between them. Sequencing used immunoSEQ multiplex PCR; TCRdb keeps in-frame clones, though not all of them. The sample gives about 93,000 clones, about 77% of which show up once; 9.4% is in the top ten. Specified time point: cycle 4 day 1 (C4D1), after more than five weeks of nivolumab. Every single patient, without exception, relapsed after autologous stem cell transplantation, and brentuximab vedotin exposure varied. Points on this clone: Its antigen is unidentified.

V gene TRBV10-3 combines with J gene TRBJ2-5, with a tentative D call TRBD1 (6 bases). The TCR was taken from a human donor with classical Hodgkin lymphoma. The starting material was peripheral blood mononuclear cells (PBMCs), obtained before the fourth cycle of nivolumab. The CDR3 coding sequence is TGTGCCATCAGTTCCACAGGGCAAGAGACCCAGTACTTC. Translated, it gives CAISSTGQETQYF.